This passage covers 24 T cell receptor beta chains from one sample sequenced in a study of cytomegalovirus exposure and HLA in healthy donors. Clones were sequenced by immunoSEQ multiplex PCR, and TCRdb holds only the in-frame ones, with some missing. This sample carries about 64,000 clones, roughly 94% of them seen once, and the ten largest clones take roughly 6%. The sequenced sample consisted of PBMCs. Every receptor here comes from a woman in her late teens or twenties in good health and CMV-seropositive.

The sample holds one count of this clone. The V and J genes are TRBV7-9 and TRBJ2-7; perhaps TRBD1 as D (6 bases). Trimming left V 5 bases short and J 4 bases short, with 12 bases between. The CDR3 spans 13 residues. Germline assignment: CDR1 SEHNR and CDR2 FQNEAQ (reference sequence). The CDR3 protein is CASSRGQYYEQYF. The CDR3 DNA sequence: TGTGCCAGCAGCCGAGGACAGTATTACGAGCAGTACTTC.

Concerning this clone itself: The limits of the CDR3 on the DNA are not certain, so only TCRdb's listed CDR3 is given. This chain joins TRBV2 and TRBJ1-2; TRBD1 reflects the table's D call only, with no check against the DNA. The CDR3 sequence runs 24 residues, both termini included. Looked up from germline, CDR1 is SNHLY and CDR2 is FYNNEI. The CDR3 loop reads CASSEYYGQGSMATPSVRGPGYTF.

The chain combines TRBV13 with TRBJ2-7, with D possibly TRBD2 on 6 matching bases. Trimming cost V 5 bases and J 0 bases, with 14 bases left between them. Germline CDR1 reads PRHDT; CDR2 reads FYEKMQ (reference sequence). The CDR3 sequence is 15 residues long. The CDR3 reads CASSHGGSSSYEQYF. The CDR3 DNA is TGTGCCAGCAGCCACGGAGGGTCGAGCTCCTACGAGCAGTACTTC.

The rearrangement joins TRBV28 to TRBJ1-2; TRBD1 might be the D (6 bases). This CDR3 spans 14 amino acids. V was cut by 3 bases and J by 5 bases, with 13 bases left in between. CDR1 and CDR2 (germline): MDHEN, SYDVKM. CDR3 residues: CASSLGAGEYGYTF. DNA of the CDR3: TGTGCCAGCAGTTTGGGGGCAGGAGAGTATGGCTACACCTTC.

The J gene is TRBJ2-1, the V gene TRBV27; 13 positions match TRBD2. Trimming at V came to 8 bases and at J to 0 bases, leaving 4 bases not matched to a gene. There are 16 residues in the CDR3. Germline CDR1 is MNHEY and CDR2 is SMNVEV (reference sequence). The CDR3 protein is CASYRTSGSSYNEQFF. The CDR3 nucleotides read TGTGCCAGCTATCGGACTAGCGGGAGCTCCTACAATGAGCAGTTCTTC.

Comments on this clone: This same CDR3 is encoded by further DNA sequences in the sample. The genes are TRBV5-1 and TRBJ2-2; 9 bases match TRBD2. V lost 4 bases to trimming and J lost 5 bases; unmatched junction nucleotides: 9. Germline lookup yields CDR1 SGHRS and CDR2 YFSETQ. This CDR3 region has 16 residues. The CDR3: CASSQGSSGITGELFF. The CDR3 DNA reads TGCGCCAGCAGCCAGGGGTCTAGCGGGATTACCGGGGAGCTGTTTTTT.

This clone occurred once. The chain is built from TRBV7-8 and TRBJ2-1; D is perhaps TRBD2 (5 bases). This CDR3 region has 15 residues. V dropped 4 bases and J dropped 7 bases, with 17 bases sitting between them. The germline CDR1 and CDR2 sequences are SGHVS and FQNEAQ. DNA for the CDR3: TGTGCCAGCAGCTCGACAATAGACCGGGGAAATGAGCAGTTCTTC. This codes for CASSSTIDRGNEQFF. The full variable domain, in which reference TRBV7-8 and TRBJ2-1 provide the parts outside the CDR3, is GAGVSQSPRYKVAKRGQDVALRCDPISGHVSLFWYQQALGQGPEFLTYFQNEAQLDKSGLPSDRFFAERPEGSVSTLKIQRTQQEDSAVYLCASSSTIDRGNEQFFGPGTRLTVL.

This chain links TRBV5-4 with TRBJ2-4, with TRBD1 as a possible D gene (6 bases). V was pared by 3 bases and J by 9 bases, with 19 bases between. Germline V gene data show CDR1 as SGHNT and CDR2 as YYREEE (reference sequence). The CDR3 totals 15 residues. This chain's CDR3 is CASSSTRTEQTIQYF. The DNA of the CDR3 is TGTGCCAGCAGCTCCACTCGGACAGAGCAAACCATTCAGTACTTC.

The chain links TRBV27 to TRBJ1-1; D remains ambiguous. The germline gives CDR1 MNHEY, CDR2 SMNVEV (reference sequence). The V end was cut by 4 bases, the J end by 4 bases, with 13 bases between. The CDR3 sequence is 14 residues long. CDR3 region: CASSSVISGTEAFF. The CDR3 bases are TGTGCCAGCAGTTCAGTCATTTCGGGCACTGAAGCTTTCTTT.

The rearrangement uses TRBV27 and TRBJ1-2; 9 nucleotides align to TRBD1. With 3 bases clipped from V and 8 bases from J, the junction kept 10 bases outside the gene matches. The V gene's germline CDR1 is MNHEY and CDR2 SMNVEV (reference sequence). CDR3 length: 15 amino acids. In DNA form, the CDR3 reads TGTGCCAGCAGTTTGGGGGGGGACAGGGTTTTCGGCTACACCTTC. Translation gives CASSLGGDRVFGYTF.

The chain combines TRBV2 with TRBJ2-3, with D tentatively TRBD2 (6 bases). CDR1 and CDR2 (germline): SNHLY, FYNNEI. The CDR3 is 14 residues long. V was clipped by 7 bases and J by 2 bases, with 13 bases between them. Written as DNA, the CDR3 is TGTGCCAGCACTCCGGAGGGCCTCACAGATACGCAGTATTTT. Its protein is CASTPEGLTDTQYF.

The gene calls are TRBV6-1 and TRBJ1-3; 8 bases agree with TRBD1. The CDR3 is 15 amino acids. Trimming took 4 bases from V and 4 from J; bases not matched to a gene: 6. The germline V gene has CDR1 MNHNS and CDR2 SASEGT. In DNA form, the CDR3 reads TGTGCCAGCAGTGCCCGGACAGGGACAGGAAACACCATATATTTT. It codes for CASSARTGTGNTIYF.

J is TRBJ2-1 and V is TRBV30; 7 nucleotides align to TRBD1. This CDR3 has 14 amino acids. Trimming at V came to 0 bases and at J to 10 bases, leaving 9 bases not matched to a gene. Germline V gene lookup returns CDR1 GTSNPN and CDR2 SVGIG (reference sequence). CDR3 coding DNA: TGTGCCTGGAGTGTAAATTATGGCAGGGGGGAGCAGTTCTTC. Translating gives CAWSVNYGRGEQFF.

The CDR3 loop reads CASSPSWTSGYQETQYF. The CDR3 nucleotides are TGTGCCAGCAGCCCATCGTGGACTAGCGGATATCAAGAGACCCAGTACTTC. The rearrangement links TRBV7-2 to TRBJ2-5; 10 nucleotides match TRBD2. V shed 5 bases, J shed 2 bases, and the junction held 11 bases outside the gene matches. The CDR3 consists of 17 residues. The germline V gene has CDR1 SGHTA and CDR2 FQGNSA.

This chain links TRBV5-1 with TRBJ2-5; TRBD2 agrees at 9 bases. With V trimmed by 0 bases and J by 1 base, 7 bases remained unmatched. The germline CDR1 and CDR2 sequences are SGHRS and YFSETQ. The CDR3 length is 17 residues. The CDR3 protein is CASSLGTGRGGQETQYF. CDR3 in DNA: TGCGCCAGCAGCTTGGGTACGGGGCGGGGGGGCCAAGAGACCCAGTACTTC.

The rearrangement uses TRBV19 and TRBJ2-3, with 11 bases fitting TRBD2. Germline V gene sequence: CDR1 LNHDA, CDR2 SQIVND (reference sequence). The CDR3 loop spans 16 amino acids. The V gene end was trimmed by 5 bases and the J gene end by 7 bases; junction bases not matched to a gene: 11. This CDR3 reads CASSFDWTSGLYTQYF. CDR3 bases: TGTGCCAGTAGTTTCGATTGGACTAGCGGGCTGTATACGCAGTATTTT.

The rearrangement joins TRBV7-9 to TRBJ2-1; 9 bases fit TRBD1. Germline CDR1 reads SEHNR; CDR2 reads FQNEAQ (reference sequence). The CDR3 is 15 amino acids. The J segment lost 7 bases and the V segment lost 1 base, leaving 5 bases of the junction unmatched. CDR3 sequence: CASSLGTGVGNEQFF. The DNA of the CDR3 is TGTGCCAGCAGCTTAGGGACAGGGGTGGGTAATGAGCAGTTCTTC. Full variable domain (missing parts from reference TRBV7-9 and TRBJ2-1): DTGVSQNPRHKITKRGQNVTFRCDPISEHNRLYWYRQTLGQGPEFLTYFQNEAQLEKSRLLSDRFSAERPKGSFSTLEIQRTEQGDSAMYLCASSLGTGVGNEQFFGPGTRLTVL.

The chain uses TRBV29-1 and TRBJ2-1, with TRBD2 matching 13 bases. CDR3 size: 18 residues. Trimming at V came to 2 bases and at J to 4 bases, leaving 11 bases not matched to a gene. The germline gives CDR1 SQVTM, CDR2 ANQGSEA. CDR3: CSVEPGQGLAGVYNEQFF. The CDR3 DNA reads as TGCAGCGTTGAACCCGGCCAAGGACTAGCGGGGGTTTACAATGAGCAGTTCTTC.

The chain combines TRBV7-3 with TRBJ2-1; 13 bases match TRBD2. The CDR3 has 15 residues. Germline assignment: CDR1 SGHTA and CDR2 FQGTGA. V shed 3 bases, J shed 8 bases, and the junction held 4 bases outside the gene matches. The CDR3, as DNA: TGTGCCAGCAGCTTGGGACTAGCGGGGTTCGATGAGCAGTTCTTC. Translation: CASSLGLAGFDEQFF. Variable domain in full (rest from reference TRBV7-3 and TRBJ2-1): GAGVSQTPSNKVTEKGKYVELRCDPISGHTALYWYRQSLGQGPEFLIYFQGTGAADDSGLPNDRFFAVRPEGSVSTLKIQRTERGDSAVYLCASSLGLAGFDEQFFGPGTRLTVL.

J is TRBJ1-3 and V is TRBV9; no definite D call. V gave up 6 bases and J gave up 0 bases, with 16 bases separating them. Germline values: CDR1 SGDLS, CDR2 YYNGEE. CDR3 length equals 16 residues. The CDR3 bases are TGTGCCAGCAACGGAGGTCTGGCAAGCTCTGGAAACACCATATATTTT. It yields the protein CASNGGLASSGNTIYF. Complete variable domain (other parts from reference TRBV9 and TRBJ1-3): DSGVTQTPKHLITATGQRVTLRCSPRSGDLSVYWYQQSLDQGLQFLIQYYNGEERAKGNILERFSAQQFPDLHSELNLSSLELGDSALYFCASNGGLASSGNTIYFGEGSWLTVV.

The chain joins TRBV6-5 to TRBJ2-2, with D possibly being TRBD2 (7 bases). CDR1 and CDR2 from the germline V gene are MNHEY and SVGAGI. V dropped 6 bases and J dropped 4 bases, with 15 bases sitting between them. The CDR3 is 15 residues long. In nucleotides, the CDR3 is TGTGCCAGCAGAAGGGGGGGGGCAATCACCGGGGAGCTGTTTTTT. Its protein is CASRRGGAITGELFF.

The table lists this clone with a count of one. CDR3: CSVSGQGGTEAFF. In DNA, the CDR3 is TGCAGCGTCTCGGGACAGGGAGGGACTGAAGCTTTCTTT. The chain employs TRBV29-1 and TRBJ1-1; 9 bases line up with TRBD1. The germline CDR1 and CDR2 sequences are SQVTM and ANQGSEA. Trimming cost V 6 bases and J 5 bases; bases outside gene matches: 7. CDR3 size: 13 residues.

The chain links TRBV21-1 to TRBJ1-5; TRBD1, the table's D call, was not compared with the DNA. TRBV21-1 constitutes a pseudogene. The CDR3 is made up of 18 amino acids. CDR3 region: CASSKGENRWGSNQPQHF. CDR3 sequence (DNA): TGTGCCAGCAGCAAAGGAGAGAACAGGTGGGGTAGCAATCAGCCCCAGCATTTT.

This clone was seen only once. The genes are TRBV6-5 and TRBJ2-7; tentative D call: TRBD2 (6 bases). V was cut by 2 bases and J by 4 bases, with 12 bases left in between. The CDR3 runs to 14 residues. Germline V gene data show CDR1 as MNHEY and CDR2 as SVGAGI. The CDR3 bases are TGTGCCAGCAGTTACGGGGGGATCGGATACGAGCAGTACTTC. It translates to CASSYGGIGYEQYF.